These T cell receptor beta chains were read from a single sample in a study of shared clonotypes between healthy human individuals. This table comes from immunoSEQ multiplex PCR, and its TCRdb copy is limited to in-frame clones, with some not included. This table holds some 2,000,000 clones, under 97% found once. Sequencing was done on a sample of naive CD4+ T cells sorted from blood. These receptors all come from a man aged 18 to 29 in good health. The CDR3 runs from the conserved cysteine through the conserved F or W. The order of the fields is CDR3 protein, CDR3 DNA, V gene, D gene, J gene, clone size. A D gene is named only where the DNA matches it firmly. The size of a clone is reported for some rows only, either as once, few or many, or as a class for expanded clones.

CDR3aa: CASSPTLWDLDTDTQYF
CDR3nt: TGTGCCAGCAGCCCAACCCTCTGGGACCTTGACACAGATACGCAGTATTTT
v_gene: TRBV13
d_gene: .
j_gene: TRBJ2-3
abundance: .

CDR3aa: CASREGGVYEQYF
CDR3nt: TGTGCCAGCAGGGAAGGCGGAGTCTACGAGCAGTACTTC
v_gene: TRBV6-5
d_gene: .
j_gene: TRBJ2-7
abundance: once

CDR3aa: CASSEVGGFTDTQYF
CDR3nt: TGTGCCAGCAGTGAAGTAGGGGGATTCACAGATACGCAGTATTTT
v_gene: TRBV6-1
d_gene: .
j_gene: TRBJ2-3
abundance: .

CDR3aa: CASSPTGNRSPLHF
CDR3nt: TGTGCCAGCAGCCCGACAGGGAATAGGTCACCCCTCCACTTT
v_gene: TRBV6-6
d_gene: TRBD1
j_gene: TRBJ1-6
abundance: .

CDR3aa: CAISESRGPNQPQHF
CDR3nt: TGTGCCATCAGTGAGAGCAGGGGGCCTAATCAGCCCCAGCATTTT
v_gene: TRBV10-3
d_gene: TRBD1
j_gene: TRBJ1-5
abundance: .

CDR3aa: CASSVGVGQPQHF
CDR3nt: TGTGCCAGCAGTGTAGGGGTCGGTCAGCCCCAGCATTTT
v_gene: TRBV7-2
d_gene: .
j_gene: TRBJ1-5
abundance: .

CDR3aa: CASSLASYEQYF
CDR3nt: TGTGCCAGCAGCTTGGCCAGCTACGAGCAGTACTTC
v_gene: TRBV5-6
d_gene: .
j_gene: TRBJ2-7
abundance: few

CDR3aa: CASSRGTGGEETQYF
CDR3nt: TGCGCCAGCAGCCGGGGGACAGGGGGCGAAGAGACCCAGTACTTC
v_gene: TRBV5-1
d_gene: TRBD1
j_gene: TRBJ2-5
abundance: .

CDR3aa: CASSLIGISAGELFF
CDR3nt: TGTGCCAGCAGCTTAATTGGAATATCGGCCGGGGAGCTGTTTTTT
v_gene: TRBV5-4
d_gene: .
j_gene: TRBJ2-2
abundance: .

CDR3aa: CASRWWGGRAYSNQPQHF
CDR3nt: TGTGCAAGTCGCTGGTGGGGGGGCAGGGCCTATAGCAATCAGCCCCAGCATTTT
v_gene: TRBV12-2
d_gene: .
j_gene: TRBJ1-5
abundance: once

CDR3aa: CASSQAAVSTDTQYF
CDR3nt: TGCGCCAGCAGCCAAGCGGCGGTTAGCACAGATACGCAGTATTTT
v_gene: TRBV4-3
d_gene: .
j_gene: TRBJ2-3
abundance: .

CDR3aa: CASSDGRTGTGNTIYF
CDR3nt: TGTGCCAGCAGTGATGGACGGACAGGGACTGGAAACACCATATATTTT
v_gene: TRBV6-1
d_gene: TRBD1
j_gene: TRBJ1-3
abundance: .

CDR3aa: CASSSDTSNTEAFF
CDR3nt: TGCGCCAGCAGTTCCGACACGTCGAACACTGAAGCTTTCTTT
v_gene: TRBV10-1
d_gene: .
j_gene: TRBJ1-1
abundance: few

CDR3aa: CASSPGHNYGYTF
CDR3nt: TGTGCCAGCTCACCGGGACACAACTATGGCTACACCTTC
v_gene: TRBV18
d_gene: .
j_gene: TRBJ1-2
abundance: .

CDR3aa: CASSLVGIEGTEAFF
CDR3nt: TGTGCCAGCAGCTTGGTCGGGATAGAGGGCACTGAAGCTTTCTTT
v_gene: TRBV5-4
d_gene: .
j_gene: TRBJ1-1
abundance: .

CDR3aa: CAWRSVNTEAFF
CDR3nt: TGTGCCTGGAGGAGCGTTAACACTGAAGCTTTCTTT
v_gene: TRBV30
d_gene: .
j_gene: TRBJ1-1
abundance: .